The rows below give T cell receptor beta chains drawn from one sample of a study of CD4 T cells in relation to SARS-CoV-2 and coronaviruses. Using immunoSEQ multiplex PCR, the repertoire was profiled, and TCRdb retains in-frame clones only, with some absent. The sample includes 30,000 to 45,000 clones, around 89% of them seen just once. The sequenced material came from memory CD4+ T cells from PBMCs. These receptors were obtained from an adult with COVID-19. Each CDR3 is given with its conserved first and last residue. The D gene is left open where the match is weak.

TRBJ1-4 | NA | TRBV5-4 | TGTGCCAGCAGCTTAACGACCGGGACCCATGAAAAACTGTTTTTT | CASSLTTGTHEKLFF
TRBJ2-1 | TRBD2 | TRBV19 | TGTGCCAGTATCCGCTCGGGGGGGGCAGGCTCCTACAATGAGCAGTTCTTC | CASIRSGGAGSYNEQFF
TRBJ1-5 | NA | TRBV7-8 | TGTGCCAGCAGCTTAGACACGGTAAATCAGCCCCAGCATTTT | CASSLDTVNQPQHF
TRBJ2-1 | TRBD2 | TRBV5-4 | TGTGCCAGCAGCTTGAGCGGGGGGGCCATTGAGCAGTTCTTC | CASSLSGGAIEQFF
TRBJ2-1 | NA | TRBV5-1 | TGCGCCAGCAGCTTGGTTAGGATTAGCTCCTACAATGAGCAGTTCTTC | CASSLVRISSYNEQFF
TRBJ1-3 | NA | TRBV3-1/TRBV3-2 | TGTGCCAGCAGCCAAGTTTGGGGGAGCTCTGGAAACACCATATATTTT | CASSQVWGSSGNTIYF
TRBJ1-1 | NA | TRBV19 | TGTGCCAGTAGTAGCCCGGGGCGGAACACTGAAGCTTTCTTT | CASSSPGRNTEAFF
TRBJ2-5 | NA | TRBV5-4 | TGTGCCAGCAGCTTGGGGCAGATCGAGACCCAGTACTTC | CASSLGQIETQYF
TRBJ2-5 | NA | TRBV5-6 | TGTGCCAGCAGCTTAGGACGGTGGAGAGAGACCCAGTACTTC | CASSLGRWRETQYF
TRBJ2-7 | TRBD1 | TRBV6-1 | TGTGCCAGCAGTGAAAGAAGTGAGGGGGCTCCAATCTACGAGCAGTACTTC | CASSERSEGAPIYEQYF
TRBJ1-3 | TRBD1 | TRBV3-1/TRBV3-2 | TGTGCCAGCAGCCAAGGTCGGGACAGAACTGGAAACACCATATATTTT | CASSQGRDRTGNTIYF
TRBJ1-4 | TRBD1 | TRBV2 | TGTGCCAGCAGGGACAGGGCGAAGGGGTCTGAAAAACTGTTTTTT | CASRDRAKGSEKLFF
TRBJ2-7 | TRBD1 | TRBV6-2/TRBV6-3 | TGTGCCAGCAGTTACGACAGGGACCAGTACTTC | CASSYDRDQYF
TRBJ1-2 | NA | TRBV20-1 | TGCAGTGCTAGTATTGGGTTCGGCTACACCTTC | CSASIGFGYTF
TRBJ1-5 | NA | TRBV5-6 | TGTGCCAGCAGCTTGAGTTTAAGCAATCAGCCCCAGCATTTT | CASSLSLSNQPQHF
TRBJ2-2 | TRBD1 | TRBV18 | TGTGCCAGCTCACCAGCGCCCCCAGGGGGAACTATCACCGGGGAGCTGTTTTTT | CASSPAPPGGTITGELFF
TRBJ2-5 | NA | TRBV3-1/TRBV3-2 | TGTGCCAGCAGCCACGGGCGACAGTCGATCCAAGAGACCCAGTACTTC | CASSHGRQSIQETQYF
TRBJ1-1 | TRBD1 | TRBV19 | TGTGCCAGTAGTACCTCGCCTCCGGGACAGGGGTGGGACACTGAAGCTTTCTTT | CASSTSPPGQGWDTEAFF
TRBJ1-4 | TRBD1 | TRBV10-3 | TGTGCCATCAGTGAGTCGGGACAGTCTAGCGCTAATGAAAAACTGTTTTTT | CAISESGQSSANEKLFF
TRBJ2-1 | TRBD2 | TRBV6-5 | TGTGCCAGCAGTTATGGCCCTAGCGGGGGAGGGGTGCAGTTCTTC | CASSYGPSGGGVQFF
TRBJ1-1 | NA | TRBV6-6 | TGTGCCAGCAGTTACGGGAGAGAAGCTTTCTTT | CASSYGREAFF
TRBJ2-5 | NA | TRBV18 | TGTGCCAGCTCCCCATCTGGGGGGGCACAAGAGACCCAGTACTTC | CASSPSGGAQETQYF
TRBJ1-4 | NA | TRBV24-1 | TGTGCCTCGAGTGGCTCCTCAGGGCCTAATGAAAAACTGTTTTTT | CASSGSSGPNEKLFF
TRBJ1-5 | NA | TRBV19 | TGTGCCAGTAGGGGAGGGGGTTATAGCAATCAGCCCCAGCATTTT | CASRGGGYSNQPQHF
TRBJ2-7 | TRBD1 | TRBV6-1 | TGTGCCAGCATTCGACAGGGATCCTACGAGCAGTACTTC | CASIRQGSYEQYF